The present TCR beta chain was sequenced within a study of early T cells in non-severe SARS-CoV-2 infection. This clonotype was counted at least ten times. Individual cDNA molecules were tagged with unique molecular identifiers, the study reported. TCRdb used MiXCR to reprocess the 5' RACE reads, holding one entry per CDR3 protein. The sample records fewer than 60,000 distinct CDR3 sequences, over 8% being singletons. The sample consisted of whole blood. The TCR was taken from an adult who was a healthcare worker with PCR-confirmed SARS-CoV-2 infection or an uninfected control (not recorded which).

The CDR3: CASSLGPGQGARNEQFF. The CDR3 DNA sequence: TGTGCCAGCAGCTTAGGACCGGGACAGGGGGCTAGAAATGAGCAGTTCTTC. The gene calls are TRBV11-2 and TRBJ2-1; 12 bases are shared with TRBD1. From germline, CDR1 is SGHAT and CDR2 FQNNGV. V shed 1 base and J 7 bases; nucleotides not matched to a gene: 8. The CDR3 consists of 17 residues.